This T cell receptor beta chain originates from a study of control samples from healthy donors and cancer patients. The method was immunoSEQ multiplex PCR; TCRdb's version includes in-frame clones alone and lacks a portion of them. This table has 250,000 to 300,000 clones, over 75% appearing once. There are 20 residues in the CDR3. Germline lookup yields CDR1 MDHEN and CDR2 SYDVKM. Losses at the gene ends were 2 bases for V and 1 base for J; bases not matched to a gene: 15. This sequence was found in a woman aged 55-70 years with lung cancer. The V and J genes are TRBV28 and TRBJ2-7; 12 bases align to TRBD1. Sequencing input: PBMCs. The CDR3 nucleotides read TGTGCCAGCAGTTTAATACAATTTCGTCGGGACAGGGGGCAGTCCTACGAGCAGTACTTC. Amino acid sequence: CASSLIQFRRDRGQSYEQYF. The whole variable domain, remainder taken from reference TRBV28 and TRBJ2-7, is DVKVTQSSRYLVKRTGEKVFLECVQDMDHENMFWYRQDPGLGLRLIYFSYDVKMKEKGDIPEGYSVSREKKERFSLILESASTNQTSMYLCASSLIQFRRDRGQSYEQYFGPGTRLTVT.